Below are 9 T cell receptor beta chains sequenced from a single sample in a study of CD8 T cells in ankylosing spondylitis. Via MiXCR, TCRdb re-called the 5' RACE reads, giving one row per CDR3 protein. The sample yields 500,000 to 550,000 distinct CDR3 sequences, about 13% seen once. Their antigens are not known. Study results and limitations: Seven to nine highly homologous variants formed a TCR beta motif that appeared characteristic of ankylosing spondylitis blood.

The source material was blood, either unsorted or a sorted T cell fraction (not recorded which). All receptors come from a male donor with ankylosing spondylitis.

The rearrangement joins TRBV7-9 to TRBJ1-2; D remains ambiguous. Looked up from germline, CDR1 is SEHNR and CDR2 is FQNEAQ (reference sequence). Trimming removed 11 bases at V and 5 bases at J, with 18 bases between. The CDR3 covers 13 residues. In nucleotides, the CDR3 is TGTGCCGGAGCGAGGACCAATCCTTATGGCTACACCTTC. Amino acids: CAGARTNPYGYTF.

This clonotype was seen repeatedly, ten times or more. The rearrangement joins TRBV20-1 to TRBJ2-3; D unresolved. V lost 6 bases and J 4 bases, leaving 11 bases between the germline ends. CDR1 and CDR2 (germline): DFQATT, SNEGSKA (reference sequence). The CDR3 length is 12 residues. The CDR3 DNA reads as TGCAGTGCCGTCCTCGCGGCAGATACGCAGTATTTT. Translation gives CSAVLAADTQYF.

This clonotype was detected many times. The V gene is TRBV7-8, the J gene TRBJ1-3, with D hard to call. V gave up 5 bases and J gave up 2 bases, with 13 bases separating them. Germline V gene sequence: CDR1 SGHVS, CDR2 FQNEAQ. The CDR3 runs 15 residues. The chain's CDR3 is CASSASQGPGNTIYF. Written as DNA, the CDR3 is TGTGCCAGCAGCGCAAGCCAAGGACCTGGAAACACCATATATTTT. Complete variable domain (other parts from reference TRBV7-8 and TRBJ1-3): GAGVSQSPRYKVAKRGQDVALRCDPISGHVSLFWYQQALGQGPEFLTYFQNEAQLDKSGLPSDRFFAERPEGSVSTLKIQRTQQEDSAVYLCASSASQGPGNTIYFGEGSWLTVV.

V is TRBV2 and J is TRBJ2-3; tentatively, D is TRBD1 (6 bases). V lost 7 bases, J lost 5 bases, and 10 bases lay in between. This CDR3 region has 12 residues. Germline CDR1 reads SNHLY; CDR2 reads FYNNEI. CDR3 bases: TGTGCCAGCAACAGGGCGGGAGATACGCAGTATTTT. It codes for CASNRAGDTQYF.

This clonotype occurred a few times. The chain combines TRBV27 with TRBJ1-2, with 10 bases fitting TRBD1. Germline trimming cut 0 bases from V and 8 bases from J; bases unmatched to any gene: 6. In germline, CDR1 is MNHEY, CDR2 SMNVEV (reference sequence). The CDR3 length is 15 residues. The CDR3 region has the DNA TGTGCCAGCAGTTTATCCCCGACAGGGGGCGGAGGCTACACCTTC. The encoded protein is CASSLSPTGGGGYTF.

J is TRBJ1-5 and V is TRBV10-3; D is ambiguous. V lost 1 base and J lost 2, with 9 bases in between. CDR1 is ENHRY and CDR2 is SYGVKD in the germline V gene. The CDR3 runs to 15 residues. CDR3 DNA: TGTGCCATCAGTGAGTGGGGTATGCGCAATCAGCCCCAGCATTTT. The encoded protein is CAISEWGMRNQPQHF.

This clonotype has ten or more counts. The chain uses TRBV7-9 and TRBJ1-3; D not resolved. Trimming stripped 5 bases from V and 0 bases from J, with 11 bases between. The CDR3 has 15 residues. Germline V lookup: CDR1 SEHNR, CDR2 FQNEAQ (reference sequence). CDR3 DNA: TGTGCCAGCAGCAAGGCGGGGAACTCTGGAAACACCATATATTTT. Translation gives CASSKAGNSGNTIYF.

Here the CDR3 DNA reads TGCAGTGCCACGGACAGGGGGGGAGATACGCAGTATTTT. This encodes CSATDRGGDTQYF. The genes are TRBV20-1 and TRBJ2-3; the match to TRBD1 covers 10 bases. The junction had 5 bases not matched to a gene; V was cut back by 6 bases and J by 5 bases. CDR1 is DFQATT and CDR2 is SNEGSKA in the germline V gene (reference sequence). The CDR3 contains 13 residues.

This clonotype turned up a few times. The chain uses TRBV3-1 and TRBJ2-7, with D perhaps matching TRBD2 (5 bases). The CDR3 contains 16 residues. The germline V gene encodes CDR1 LGHDT and CDR2 YNNKEL (reference sequence). V lost 2 bases and J lost 2, with 16 bases in between. CDR3 region: CASSQNGLYPPYEQYF. CDR3 bases: TGTGCCAGCAGCCAAAACGGACTCTACCCTCCCTACGAGCAGTACTTC.